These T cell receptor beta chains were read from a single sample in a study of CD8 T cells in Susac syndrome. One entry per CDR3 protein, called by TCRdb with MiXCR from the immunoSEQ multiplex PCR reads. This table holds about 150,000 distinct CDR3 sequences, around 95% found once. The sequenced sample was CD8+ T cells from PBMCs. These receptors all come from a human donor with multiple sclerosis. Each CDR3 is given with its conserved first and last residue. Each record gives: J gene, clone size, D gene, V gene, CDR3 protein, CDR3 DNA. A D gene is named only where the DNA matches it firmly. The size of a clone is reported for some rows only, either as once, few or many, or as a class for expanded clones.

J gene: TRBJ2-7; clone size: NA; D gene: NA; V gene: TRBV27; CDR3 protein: CASSLNGEISYEQYF; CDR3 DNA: TGTGCCAGCAGTTTAAATGGGGAAATCTCCTACGAGCAGTACTTC
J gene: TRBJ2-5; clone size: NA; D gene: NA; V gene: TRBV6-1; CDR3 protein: CASTRSPGTEFQETQYF; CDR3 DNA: TGTGCCAGCACCCGATCCCCCGGGACGGAGTTTCAAGAGACCCAGTACTTC
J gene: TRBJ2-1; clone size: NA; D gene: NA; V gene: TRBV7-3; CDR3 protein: CASSLDPYNEQFF; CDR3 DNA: TGTGCCAGCAGCTTGGACCCCTACAATGAGCAGTTCTTC
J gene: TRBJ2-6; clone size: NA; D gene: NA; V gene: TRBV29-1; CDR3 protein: CSAKTRGPSSGANVLTF; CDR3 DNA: TGCAGCGCCAAAACTAGGGGACCCTCCTCTGGGGCCAACGTCCTGACTTTC
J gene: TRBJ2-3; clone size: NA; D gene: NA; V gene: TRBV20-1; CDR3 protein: CSANSPGSFPTDTQYF; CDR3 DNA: TGCAGTGCTAATTCTCCGGGATCCTTCCCGACAGATACGCAGTATTTT
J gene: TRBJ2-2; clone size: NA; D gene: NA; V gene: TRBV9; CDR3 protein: CASTGLDGELFF; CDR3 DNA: TGTGCCAGCACGGGGCTTGACGGGGAGCTGTTTTTT
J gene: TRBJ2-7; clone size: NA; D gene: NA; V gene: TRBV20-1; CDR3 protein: CSAIRGDVLNSYEQYF; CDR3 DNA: TGCAGTGCTATTCGAGGGGATGTACTTAACTCCTACGAGCAGTACTTC
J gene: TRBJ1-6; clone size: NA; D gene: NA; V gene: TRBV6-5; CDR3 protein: CASSYSGDSPLHF; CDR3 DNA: TGTGCCAGCAGTTATTCAGGGGATTCACCCCTCCACTTT
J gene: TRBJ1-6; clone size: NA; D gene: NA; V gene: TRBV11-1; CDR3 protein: CASSPRENSPLHF; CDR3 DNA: TGTGCCAGCAGCCCCCGGGAGAATTCACCCCTCCACTTT
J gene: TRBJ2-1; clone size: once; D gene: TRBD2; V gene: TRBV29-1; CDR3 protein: CSVDPAGGAYNEQFF; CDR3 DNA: TGCAGCGTTGATCCAGCGGGGGGCGCCTACAATGAGCAGTTCTTC
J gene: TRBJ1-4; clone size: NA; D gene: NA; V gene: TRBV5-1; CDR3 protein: CASSLWGGNEKLFF; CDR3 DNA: TGCGCCAGCAGCCTATGGGGAGGGAATGAAAAACTGTTTTTT
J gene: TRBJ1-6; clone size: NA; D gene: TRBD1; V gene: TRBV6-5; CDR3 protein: CATNTGGNSPLHF; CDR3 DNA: TGTGCCACCAATACAGGGGGAAATTCACCCCTCCACTTT
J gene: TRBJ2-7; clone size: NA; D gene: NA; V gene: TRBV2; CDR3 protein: CASSERGTSYEQYF; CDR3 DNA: TGTGCCAGCAGTGAACGGGGAACCTCCTACGAGCAGTACTTC
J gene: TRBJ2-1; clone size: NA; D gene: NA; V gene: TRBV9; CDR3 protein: CASSAYREDEQFF; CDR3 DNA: TGTGCCAGCAGCGCTTACAGGGAAGATGAGCAGTTCTTC
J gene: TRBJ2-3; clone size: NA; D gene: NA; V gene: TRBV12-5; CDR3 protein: CASGPRDPGTDTQYF; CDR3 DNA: TGTGCTAGTGGTCCGCGGGACCCCGGCACAGATACGCAGTATTTT
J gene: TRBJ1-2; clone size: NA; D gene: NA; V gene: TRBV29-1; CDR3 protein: CSVGLGEFYGYTF; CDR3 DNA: TGCAGCGTTGGTTTAGGGGAATTCTATGGCTACACCTTC
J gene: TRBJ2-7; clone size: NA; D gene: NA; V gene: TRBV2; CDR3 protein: CASGETFYEQYF; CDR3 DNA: TGTGCCAGCGGTGAAACCTTCTACGAGCAGTACTTC
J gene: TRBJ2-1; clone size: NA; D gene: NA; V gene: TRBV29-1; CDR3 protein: CSVEDRGGTYNEQFF; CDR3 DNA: TGCAGCGTTGAAGATCGTGGGGGCACCTACAATGAGCAGTTCTTC
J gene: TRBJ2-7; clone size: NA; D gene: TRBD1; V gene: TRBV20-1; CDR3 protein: CSARGQYDYEQYF; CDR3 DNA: TGCAGTGCTAGGGGACAGTACGACTACGAGCAGTACTTC
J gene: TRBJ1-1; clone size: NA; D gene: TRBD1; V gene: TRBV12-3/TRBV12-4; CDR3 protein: CASSDGDSGFGAFF; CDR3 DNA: TGTGCCAGCAGTGACGGGGACAGTGGTTTTGGAGCTTTCTTT
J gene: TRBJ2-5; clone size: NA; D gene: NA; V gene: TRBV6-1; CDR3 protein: CASSERPGWRETQYF; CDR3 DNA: TGTGCCAGCAGTGAACGCCCGGGCTGGCGAGAGACCCAGTACTTC
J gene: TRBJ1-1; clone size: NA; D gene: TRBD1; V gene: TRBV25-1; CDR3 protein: CASSDRPYDRANTEAFF; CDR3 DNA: TGTGCCAGCAGTGATCGGCCCTATGACAGGGCCAACACTGAAGCTTTCTTT
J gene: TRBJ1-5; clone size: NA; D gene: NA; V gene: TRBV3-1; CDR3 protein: CASSQGQHSNQPQHF; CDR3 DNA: TGTGCCAGCAGCCAAGGGCAGCATAGCAATCAGCCCCAGCATTTT
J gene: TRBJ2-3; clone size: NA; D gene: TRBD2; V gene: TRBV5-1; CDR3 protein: CASTPSRTSGADSTDTQYF; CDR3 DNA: TGCGCCAGCACCCCATCACGGACTAGCGGGGCAGATAGCACAGATACGCAGTATTTT
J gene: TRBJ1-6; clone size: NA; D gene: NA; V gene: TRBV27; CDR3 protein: CASRGDSYNSPLHF; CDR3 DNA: TGTGCCAGCAGGGGTGACTCCTATAATTCACCCCTCCACTTT
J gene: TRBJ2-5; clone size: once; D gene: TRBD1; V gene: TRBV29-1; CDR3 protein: CSVEARGIQETQYF; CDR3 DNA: TGCAGCGTTGAAGCCAGGGGGATACAAGAGACCCAGTACTTC
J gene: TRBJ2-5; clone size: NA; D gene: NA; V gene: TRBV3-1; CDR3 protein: CASSQERWRGRETQYF; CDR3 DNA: TGTGCCAGCAGCCAAGAAAGGTGGCGGGGCCGAGAGACCCAGTACTTC
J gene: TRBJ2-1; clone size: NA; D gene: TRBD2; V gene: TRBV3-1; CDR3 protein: CASSQAWTSGGLYNEQFF; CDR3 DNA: TGTGCCAGCAGCCAAGCCTGGACTAGCGGGGGACTCTACAATGAGCAGTTCTTC
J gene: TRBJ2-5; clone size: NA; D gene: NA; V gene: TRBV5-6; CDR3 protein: CASSLAGQQETQYF; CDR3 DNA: TGTGCCAGCAGCTTGGCCGGTCAGCAAGAGACCCAGTACTTC
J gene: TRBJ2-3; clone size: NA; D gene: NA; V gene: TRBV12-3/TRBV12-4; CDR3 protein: CASIKGIAQYF; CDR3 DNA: TGTGCCAGCATAAAGGGTATTGCGCAGTATTTT
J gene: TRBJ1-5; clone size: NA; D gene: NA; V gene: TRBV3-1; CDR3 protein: CASSHLGSNQPQHF; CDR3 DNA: TGTGCCAGCAGCCATCTCGGCAGCAATCAGCCCCAGCATTTT
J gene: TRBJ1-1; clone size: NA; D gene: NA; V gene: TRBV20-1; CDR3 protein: CSAPERGRSLEAFF; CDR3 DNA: TGCAGTGCCCCGGAGAGGGGTAGATCCCTTGAAGCTTTCTTT